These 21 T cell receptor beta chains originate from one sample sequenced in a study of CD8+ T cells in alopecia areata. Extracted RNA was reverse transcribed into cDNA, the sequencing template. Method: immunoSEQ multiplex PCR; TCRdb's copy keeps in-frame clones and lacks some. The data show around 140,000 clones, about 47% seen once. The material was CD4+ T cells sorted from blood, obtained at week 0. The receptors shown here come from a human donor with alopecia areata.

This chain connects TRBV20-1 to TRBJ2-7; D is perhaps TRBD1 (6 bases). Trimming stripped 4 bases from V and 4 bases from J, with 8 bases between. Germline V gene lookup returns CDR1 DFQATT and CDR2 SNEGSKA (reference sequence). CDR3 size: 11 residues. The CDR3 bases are TGCAGTGCTACCGACAGGTACGAGCAGTACTTC. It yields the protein CSATDRYEQYF.

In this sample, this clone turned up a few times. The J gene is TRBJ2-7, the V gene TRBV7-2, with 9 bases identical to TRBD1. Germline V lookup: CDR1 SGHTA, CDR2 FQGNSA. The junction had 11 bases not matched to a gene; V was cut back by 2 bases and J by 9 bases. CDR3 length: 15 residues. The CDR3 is CASSLTPGQGWMQYF. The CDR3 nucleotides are TGTGCCAGCAGCTTAACGCCGGGACAGGGCTGGATGCAGTACTTC.

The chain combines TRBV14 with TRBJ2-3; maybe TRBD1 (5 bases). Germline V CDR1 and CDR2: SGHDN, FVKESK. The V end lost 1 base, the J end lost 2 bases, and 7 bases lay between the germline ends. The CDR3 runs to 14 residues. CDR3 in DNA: TGTGCCAGCAGCCAAGCGGACACCACAGATACGCAGTATTTT. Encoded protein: CASSQADTTDTQYF.

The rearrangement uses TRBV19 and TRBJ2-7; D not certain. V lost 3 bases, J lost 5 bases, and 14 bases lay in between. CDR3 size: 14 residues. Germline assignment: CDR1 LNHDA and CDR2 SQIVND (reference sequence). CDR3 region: CASSISAKGHEQYF. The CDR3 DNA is TGTGCCAGTAGTATCTCGGCCAAAGGGCACGAGCAGTACTTC. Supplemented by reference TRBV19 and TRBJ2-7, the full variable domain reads DGGITQSPKYLFRKEGQNVTLSCEQNLNHDAMYWYRQDPGQGLRLIYYSQIVNDFQKGDIAEGYSVSREKKESFPLTVTSAQKNPTAFYLCASSISAKGHEQYFGPGTRLTVT.

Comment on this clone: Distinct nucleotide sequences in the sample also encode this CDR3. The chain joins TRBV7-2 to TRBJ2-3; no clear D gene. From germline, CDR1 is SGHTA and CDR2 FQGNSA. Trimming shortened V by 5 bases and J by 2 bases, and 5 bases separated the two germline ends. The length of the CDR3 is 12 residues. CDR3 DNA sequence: TGTGCCAGCAGCCCCTACACAGATACGCAGTATTTT. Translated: CASSPYTDTQYF.

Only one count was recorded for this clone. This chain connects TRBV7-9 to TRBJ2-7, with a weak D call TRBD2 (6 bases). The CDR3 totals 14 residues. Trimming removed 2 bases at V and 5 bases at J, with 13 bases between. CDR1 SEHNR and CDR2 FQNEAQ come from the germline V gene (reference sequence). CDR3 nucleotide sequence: TGTGCCAGCAGCTTAACGCGGGGTAGCAACGAGCAGTACTTC. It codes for CASSLTRGSNEQYF.

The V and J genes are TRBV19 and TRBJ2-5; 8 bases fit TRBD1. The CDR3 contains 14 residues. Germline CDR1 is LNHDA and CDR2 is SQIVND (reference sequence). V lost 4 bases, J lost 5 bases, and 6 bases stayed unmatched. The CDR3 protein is CASSTRTGSETQYF. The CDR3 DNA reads TGTGCCAGTAGTACCAGGACAGGGAGTGAGACCCAGTACTTC.

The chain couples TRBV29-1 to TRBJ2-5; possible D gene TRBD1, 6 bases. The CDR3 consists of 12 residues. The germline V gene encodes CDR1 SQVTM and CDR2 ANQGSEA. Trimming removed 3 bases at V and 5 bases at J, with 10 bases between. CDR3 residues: CSVDGGRETQYF. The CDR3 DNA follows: TGCAGCGTTGATGGGGGCCGGGAGACCCAGTACTTC.

The CDR3 here is CSVRPNTGELFF. In DNA form, the CDR3 reads TGCAGCGTACGACCGAACACCGGGGAGCTGTTTTTT. The V gene is TRBV29-1, the J gene TRBJ2-2; D is unclear. The CDR3 covers 12 residues. V was cut by 6 bases and J by 0 bases, with 5 bases left in between. The germline V gene encodes CDR1 SQVTM and CDR2 ANQGSEA.

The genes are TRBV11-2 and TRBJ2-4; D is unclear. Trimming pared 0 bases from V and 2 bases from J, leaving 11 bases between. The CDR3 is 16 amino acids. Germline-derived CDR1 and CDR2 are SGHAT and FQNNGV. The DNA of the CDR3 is TGTGCCAGCAGCTTAGAATCGCGCCTAACCAAAAACATTCAGTACTTC. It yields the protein CASSLESRLTKNIQYF.

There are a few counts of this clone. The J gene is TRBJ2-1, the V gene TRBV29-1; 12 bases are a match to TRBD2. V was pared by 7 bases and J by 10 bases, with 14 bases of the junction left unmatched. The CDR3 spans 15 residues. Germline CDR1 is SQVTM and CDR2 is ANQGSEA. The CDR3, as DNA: TGCAGCGCGACCAGACCTAGCGGGAGGGCCTGGGAGCAGTTCTTC. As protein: CSATRPSGRAWEQFF.

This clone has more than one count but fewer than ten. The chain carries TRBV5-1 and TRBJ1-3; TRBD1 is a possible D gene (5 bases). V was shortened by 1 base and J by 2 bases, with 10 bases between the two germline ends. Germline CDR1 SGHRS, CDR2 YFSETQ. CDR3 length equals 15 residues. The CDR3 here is CASSLTSGTGNTIYF. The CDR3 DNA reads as TGCGCCAGCAGCTTGACGTCAGGGACTGGAAACACCATATATTTT.

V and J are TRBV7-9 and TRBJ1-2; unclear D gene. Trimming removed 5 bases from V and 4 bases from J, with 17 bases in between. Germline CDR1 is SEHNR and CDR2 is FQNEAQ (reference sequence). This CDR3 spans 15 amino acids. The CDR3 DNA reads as TGTGCCAGCAGCCAGCCGGGCCCCGAAGGCTATGGCTACACCTTC. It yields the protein CASSQPGPEGYGYTF.

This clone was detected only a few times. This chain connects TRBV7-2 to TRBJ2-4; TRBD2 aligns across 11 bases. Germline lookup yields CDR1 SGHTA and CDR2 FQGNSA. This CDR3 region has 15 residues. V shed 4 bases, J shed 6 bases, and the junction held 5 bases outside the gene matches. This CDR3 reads CASSYGLAGVNIQYF. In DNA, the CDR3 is TGTGCCAGCAGCTACGGACTAGCGGGCGTAAACATTCAGTACTTC.

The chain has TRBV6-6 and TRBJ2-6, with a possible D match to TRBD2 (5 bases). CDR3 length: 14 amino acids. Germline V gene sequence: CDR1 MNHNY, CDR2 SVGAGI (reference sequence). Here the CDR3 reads CVAASGSGANVLTF. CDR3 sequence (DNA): TGTGTCGCAGCCAGCGGTTCTGGGGCCAACGTCCTGACTTTC.

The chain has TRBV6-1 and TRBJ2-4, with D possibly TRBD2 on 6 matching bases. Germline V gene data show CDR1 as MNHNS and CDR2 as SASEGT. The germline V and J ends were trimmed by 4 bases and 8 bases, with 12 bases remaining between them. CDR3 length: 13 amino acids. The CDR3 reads CASSGAWEDIQYF. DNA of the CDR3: TGTGCCAGCAGTGGGGCTTGGGAGGACATTCAGTACTTC.

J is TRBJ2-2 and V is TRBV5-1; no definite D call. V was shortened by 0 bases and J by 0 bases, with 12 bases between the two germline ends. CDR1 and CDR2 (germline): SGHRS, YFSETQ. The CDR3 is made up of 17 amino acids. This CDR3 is CASSLGSAGSNTGELFF. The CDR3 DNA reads TGCGCCAGCAGCTTGGGTTCGGCAGGATCGAACACCGGGGAGCTGTTTTTT.

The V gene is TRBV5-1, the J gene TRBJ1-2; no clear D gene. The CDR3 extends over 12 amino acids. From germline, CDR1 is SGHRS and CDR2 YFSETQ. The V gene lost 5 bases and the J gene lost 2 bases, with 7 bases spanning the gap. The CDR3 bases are TGCGCCAGCAGGACGTGGAACTATGGCTACACCTTC. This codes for CASRTWNYGYTF.

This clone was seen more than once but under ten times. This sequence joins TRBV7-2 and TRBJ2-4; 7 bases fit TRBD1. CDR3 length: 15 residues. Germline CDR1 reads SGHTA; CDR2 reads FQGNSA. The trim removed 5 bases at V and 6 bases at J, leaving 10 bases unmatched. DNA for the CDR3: TGTGCCAGCAGCCCTCAGACAGGGTTGAGAAACATTCAGTACTTC. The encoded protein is CASSPQTGLRNIQYF. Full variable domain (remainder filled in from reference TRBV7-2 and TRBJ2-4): GAGVSQSPSNKVTEKGKDVELRCDPISGHTALYWYRQSLGQGLEFLIYFQGNSAPDKSGLPSDRFSAERTGGSVSTLTIQRTQQEDSAVYLCASSPQTGLRNIQYFGAGTRLSVL.

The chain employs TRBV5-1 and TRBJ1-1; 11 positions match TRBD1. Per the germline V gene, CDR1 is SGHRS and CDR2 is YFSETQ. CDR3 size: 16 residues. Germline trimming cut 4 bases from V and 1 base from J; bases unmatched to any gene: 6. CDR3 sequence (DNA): TGCGCCAGCAGCCAGTGGACAGGGGGCGAGAACACTGAAGCTTTCTTT. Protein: CASSQWTGGENTEAFF.

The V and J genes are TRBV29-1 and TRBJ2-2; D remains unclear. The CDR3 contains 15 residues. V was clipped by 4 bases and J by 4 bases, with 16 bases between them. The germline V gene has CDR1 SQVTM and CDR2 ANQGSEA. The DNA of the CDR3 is TGCAGCGTTGTAGTAATTCAGGTTAGCACCGGGGAGCTGTTTTTT. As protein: CSVVVIQVSTGELFF.